This TCR beta chain originates from a study of shared clonotypes between healthy human individuals (dated by TCRdb to 2018 to 2020). With respect to the entire study: A few men and two women, aged 18 to 49 years, made up the cohort. To increase sequencing depth and limit assay-specific biases, TCR repertoire library preparation and sequencing were carried out by different laboratories using diverse techniques. To estimate repertoire size and how much clonotypes are shared between individuals, the study performed deep sequencing of blood TCR repertoires from a few healthy adults. Leukapheresis yielded between about 0.9 and 9 billion PBMCs per donor.

Donors were healthy HIV-negative adults with no recently reported acute infections or vaccinations. Every donor was a Caucasian adult living in Nashville, Tennessee, USA. For unsorted samples, 100 million or so PBMCs were counted, and genomic DNA was extracted using the QIAamp DNA Blood Mini kit. Blood was collected by leukapheresis, and PBMCs were isolated by Ficoll-Histopaque density gradient centrifugation and then cryopreserved in liquid nitrogen vapor phase. TCR CDR3 regions were amplified from genomic DNA by multiplex PCR using the deep immunoSEQ assay. Extracted genomic DNA from each cell subset was distributed evenly across all wells of several immunoSEQ 96-well plates, and each plate was treated as a replicate. For unsorted PBMC, each replicate PCR was loaded with roughly 330 ng genomic DNA, equivalent to tens of thousands of T cell genomes. Unsorted PBMC genomic DNA was sequenced across ten immunoSEQ deep assay plates. The purified libraries were quantified using a Qubit 3.0 fluorometer, sized with a Bioanalyzer 2100, and then quantified again using the KAPA Library Quantification kit. Every immunoSEQ 96-well plate was sequenced on a separate single-read 150-cycle Illumina NextSeq 550 flow cell. As for the authors' bioinformatics: Because the immunoSEQ output included only junctional sequences and no quality scores, the filtering could not be the same as the filtering used for full-length reads. Sequences were annotated with PyIR, a Python wrapper for IgBLAST v1.9, and V/J genes and CDR3 were assigned using IMGT germline references. Any read was removed if the V/J assignment was weak (E-value above 1e-6), the CDR3 was missing, or the read contained stop codons, out-of-frame junctions, or ambiguous translated residues. V3J clonotypes were defined as sequences sharing an identical inferred V gene, J gene, and CDR3 amino acid sequence. Percentage overlap between repertoires was computed as shared unique clonotypes divided by the size of the smaller repertoire. Richness of each repertoire was evaluated using RTK rarefaction, the Chao1 estimator, and Recon v2.1 estimates of unobserved clonotypes. In TCRdb, the immuneACCESS table is reduced to in-frame sequences with V and J assigned. These tables do not hold every clone; where another copy was compared, an unresolved V gene accounts for under half, and the others remain unexplained. That table furnishes V, J and clone size, whereas the DNA furnished D and trimming. Counted in this sample were 450,000 to 600,000 clones; 70% to 85% of them appeared once. The top ten hold over 9.5% of the sample.

Study-level results and caveats: Pairwise subsampling indicated that sequencing depth was expected to affect the degree of clonotype sharing among donors. Because the study included only a small number of donors, the genetic and exposure-history diversity represented was limited. Sampling was limited to blood, and TCR repertoires in tissue likely differ from TCR repertoires in blood.

V loses 2 bases, J loses 6 bases, and the germline ends lie 11 bases apart. The CDR3, from cysteine to phenylalanine, totals 14 residues. Just the 42-base CDR3 DNA is kept, in frame starting at base 1. CDR1 and CDR2 were assigned from the germline V gene (reference sequence) as LNHDA and SQIVND. About this clone itself: What this receptor recognizes is not known. There are no base qualities to consult, and no much larger clone falls within one base.

Sample: PBMCs. The sequence came from a woman aged 40 to 49 in good health. Some clones in this sample may be carry-over from other donors' samples. Recombination joined TRBV19 with TRBJ2-1, with the identity of the D gene unclear. The nucleotides are TGTGCCAGTAGTATAAGTGAGCGCTCCAATGAGCAGTTCTTC. Its translation reads: CASSISERSNEQFF.